The next 25 T cell receptor beta chains were all read from a single sample in a study of T-cell memory formation after mild COVID-19. TCRdb processed the 5' RACE reads anew with MiXCR; each CDR3 protein has one entry. The sample lists 580,000 or so distinct CDR3 sequences, around 16% occurring once. The sample was PBMCs or a T cell subset sorted from them (not recorded which). All receptors come from an adult woman who had mild COVID-19 (a few samples of this study predate the infection). Cell type and time point are not known.

This clonotype was counted between two and nine times. The genes are TRBV4-1 and TRBJ2-1, with D perhaps TRBD2 (6 bases). Trimming took 1 base from V and 12 from J, leaving 13 bases between them. CDR1 and CDR2 (germline): MGHRA, YSYEKL. This CDR3 is built from 13 residues. The CDR3 DNA reads as TGCGCCAGCAGCCAAGGAAGGGCGGGGTGGCAGTTCTTC. Translation gives CASSQGRAGWQFF.

The V and J genes are TRBV4-1 and TRBJ2-3; TRBD1 matches 11 bases. The CDR3 has 16 residues. Losses at the gene ends were 1 base for V and 5 bases for J; bases not matched to a gene: 5. Per germline, CDR1 MGHRA and CDR2 YSYEKL. The CDR3 DNA reads as TGCGCCAGCAGCCAAGGGGACAGGGGGGGTATAGATACGCAGTATTTT. This encodes CASSQGDRGGIDTQYF.

This clonotype was observed a few times. This rearrangement joins TRBV6-6 to TRBJ2-3; TRBD1 aligns across 8 bases. Trimming took 2 bases from V and 1 from J; bases not matched to a gene: 8. This CDR3 comprises 17 residues. Germline-derived CDR1 and CDR2 are MNHNY and SVGAGI (reference sequence). CDR3 sequence reads: CASSYLAGGLGTDTQYF. DNA for the CDR3: TGTGCCAGCAGTTACCTGGCAGGGGGCCTCGGCACAGATACGCAGTATTTT.

V is TRBV29-1 and J is TRBJ2-7; maybe TRBD1 (6 bases). The V gene's germline CDR1 is SQVTM and CDR2 ANQGSEA. This CDR3 spans 12 amino acids. Trimming pared 7 bases from V and 5 bases from J, leaving 15 bases between. The CDR3 region is CSADSVGNEQYF. CDR3 bases: TGCAGCGCGGACAGCGTCGGTAACGAGCAGTACTTC.

CDR3 sequence: CASSLEIWANVLTF. The CDR3 bases are TGTGCCAGCAGTCTAGAGATTTGGGCCAACGTCCTGACTTTC. V is TRBV12-3 or TRBV12-4 and J is TRBJ2-6, with D uncertain. Trimming took 5 bases from V and 5 from J, leaving 10 bases between them. This CDR3 spans 14 amino acids.

The V gene is TRBV6-5, the J gene TRBJ2-1; D is possibly TRBD2 (5 bases). This CDR3 region has 13 residues. Trimming left V 0 bases short and J 11 bases short, with 11 bases between. Germline CDR1 reads MNHEY; CDR2 reads SVGAGI. CDR3 protein: CASSYSGFGKQFF. The CDR3 nucleotides read TGTGCCAGCAGTTACTCAGGGTTCGGGAAGCAGTTCTTC.

The V gene is TRBV20-1, the J gene TRBJ2-1; D gene unclear. The CDR3 sequence is 13 residues long. Looked up from germline, CDR1 is DFQATT and CDR2 is SNEGSKA (reference sequence). Trimming shortened V by 2 bases and J by 6 bases, and 11 bases separated the two germline ends. The CDR3 sequence is CSARNPDRNEQFF. The CDR3 region has the DNA TGCAGTGCTAGAAACCCAGACCGCAATGAGCAGTTCTTC.

This clonotype was counted many times. The chain joins TRBV20-1 to TRBJ2-7, with D unclear. Germline V gene sequence: CDR1 DFQATT, CDR2 SNEGSKA (reference sequence). V lost 3 bases to trimming and J lost 4 bases, with 19 bases between them. The CDR3 has 15 residues. CDR3 in amino acids: CSASKGEASAYEQYF. CDR3 in DNA: TGCAGTGCTAGCAAAGGAGAGGCCTCTGCATACGAGCAGTACTTC.

This clonotype showed up just a few times. CDR3 sequence reads: CASSGRTGGSYEQYF. The DNA of the CDR3 is TGTGCCAGCAGCGGAAGGACAGGGGGGTCCTACGAGCAGTACTTC. This sequence joins TRBV12-3 or TRBV12-4 and TRBJ2-7; 10 nucleotides align to TRBD1. There are 15 residues in the CDR3. The J segment lost 1 base and the V segment lost 6 bases, leaving 6 bases of the junction unmatched.

The J gene is TRBJ2-6, the V gene TRBV6-2 or TRBV6-3; D is unclear. Trimming pared 3 bases from V and 0 bases from J, leaving 9 bases between. The CDR3 covers 16 residues. CDR1 is MNHEY and CDR2 is SVGEGT in the germline V gene. In nucleotides, the CDR3 is TGTGCCAGCAGTTATAGGGTAGGCTCTGGGGCCAACGTCCTGACTTTC. Amino acids: CASSYRVGSGANVLTF.

This clonotype was found a few times. The chain carries TRBV20-1 and TRBJ1-1; TRBD1 is a possible D gene (6 bases). V dropped 1 base and J dropped 0 bases, with 9 bases sitting between them. Germline V gene sequence: CDR1 DFQATT, CDR2 SNEGSKA (reference sequence). The CDR3 covers 14 residues. This chain's CDR3 is CSARVDRVNTEAFF. Written as DNA, the CDR3 is TGCAGTGCTAGAGTGGACAGAGTGAACACTGAAGCTTTCTTT.

The sample holds a few counts of this clonotype. The chain is built from TRBV24-1 and TRBJ2-7; TRBD2 is a possible D gene (5 bases). Trimming left V 0 bases short and J 7 bases short, with 9 bases between. CDR1 is KGHDR, CDR2 SFDVKD, per germline. The CDR3 loop spans 13 amino acids. CDR3 sequence: CATSDLRGEEQYF. The DNA for the CDR3 is TGTGCCACCAGTGATTTGCGGGGTGAAGAGCAGTACTTC.

This clonotype has a handful of counts. The chain couples TRBV29-1 to TRBJ1-1; D is possibly TRBD1 (6 bases). Germline V gene lookup returns CDR1 SQVTM and CDR2 ANQGSEA. The CDR3 extends over 15 amino acids. V lost 4 bases, J lost 5 bases, and 20 bases lay in between. This CDR3 is CSVGPGAPFWTEAFF. CDR3 nucleotide sequence: TGCAGCGTTGGCCCAGGGGCCCCTTTTTGGACTGAAGCTTTCTTT.

This clonotype was detected ten times or more. The chain combines TRBV10-3 with TRBJ2-7; a possible D gene is TRBD2 (6 bases). CDR3 size: 13 residues. Trimming removed 2 bases at V and 3 bases at J, with 8 bases between. Germline values: CDR1 ENHRY, CDR2 SYGVKD. This CDR3 reads CAISELGGYEQYF. The CDR3 DNA sequence: TGTGCCATCAGTGAGCTGGGGGGCTACGAGCAGTACTTC.

V gene TRBV12-3 or TRBV12-4 combines with J gene TRBJ2-2, with D perhaps matching TRBD1 or TRBD2 (5 bases each). V was cut by 5 bases and J by 1 base, with 17 bases left in between. This CDR3 has 17 residues. This CDR3 is CASSRRTGTVNTGELFF. CDR3 bases: TGTGCCAGCAGTAGAAGGACCGGGACCGTGAACACCGGGGAGCTGTTTTTT.

This clonotype was detected only a few times. This rearrangement joins TRBV6-2 or TRBV6-3 to TRBJ2-6; TRBD2 is a possible D gene (6 bases). The V end lost 2 bases, the J end lost 5 bases, and 13 bases lay between the germline ends. Germline lookup yields CDR1 MNHEY and CDR2 SVGEGT. This CDR3 spans 16 amino acids. CDR3 residues: CASSYSWGEWANVLTF. The CDR3 DNA sequence: TGTGCCAGCAGTTACAGTTGGGGGGAATGGGCCAACGTCCTGACTTTC.

This clonotype was counted only a few times. The chain joins TRBV6-5 to TRBJ1-4, with D possibly matching TRBD1 (5 bases). The germline V gene has CDR1 MNHEY and CDR2 SVGAGI. V lost 0 bases and J lost 8, with 10 bases in between. This CDR3 region has 14 residues. The CDR3 reads CASSYSRADEKLFF. The DNA of the CDR3 is TGTGCCAGCAGTTACTCCAGGGCGGACGAAAAACTGTTTTTT.

The sample holds a few counts of this clonotype. The chain carries TRBV7-9 and TRBJ2-1; a weak D match, TRBD2 (5 bases). There are 11 residues in the CDR3. The germline CDR1 and CDR2 sequences are SEHNR and FQNEAQ (reference sequence). In nucleotides, the CDR3 is TGTGTCTTATCCCCCGGGGAGAAGCAGTTCTTC. As protein: CVLSPGEKQFF.

This chain links TRBV12-3 or TRBV12-4 with TRBJ2-7, with 8 bases matching TRBD1. The CDR3 loop spans 14 amino acids. The J segment lost 3 bases and the V segment lost 6 bases, leaving 7 bases of the junction unmatched. Here the CDR3 reads CASRPSGGDYEQYF. The CDR3 DNA follows: TGTGCCAGCAGACCCTCAGGGGGCGACTACGAGCAGTACTTC.

This clonotype was picked up a small number of times. V gene TRBV2 combines with J gene TRBJ1-1; D unclear. The CDR3 is made up of 16 amino acids. CDR1 is SNHLY and CDR2 is FYNNEI in the germline V gene. V gave up 8 bases and J gave up 1 base, with 20 bases separating them. CDR3 in DNA: TGTGCCAGCCCTCCCCGGGGTGCAGTCAAGAACACTGAAGCTTTCTTT. Protein product: CASPPRGAVKNTEAFF. Full variable domain (remainder filled in from reference TRBV2 and TRBJ1-1): EPEVTQTPSHQVTQMGQEVILRCVPISNHLYFYWYRQILGQKVEFLVSFYNNEISEKSEIFDDQFSVERPDGSNFTLKIRSTKLEDSAMYFCASPPRGAVKNTEAFFGQGTRLTVV.

This clonotype was seen only a few times. J is TRBJ1-5 and V is TRBV20-1; TRBD1 agrees at 7 bases. This CDR3 has 17 residues. The V gene end was trimmed by 3 bases and the J gene end by 2 bases; junction bases not matched to a gene: 13. The V gene's germline CDR1 is DFQATT and CDR2 SNEGSKA (reference sequence). The CDR3 spells CSASWIQGVLGNQPQHF. The DNA of the CDR3 is TGCAGTGCTAGTTGGATTCAGGGGGTGTTAGGCAATCAGCCCCAGCATTTT.

There are a few counts of this clonotype. The chain links TRBV4-2 to TRBJ2-4; D is possibly TRBD2 (7 bases). Germline CDR1 LGHNA, CDR2 YNFKEQ. V shed 0 bases and J shed 8 bases, with 14 bases lying between them. The CDR3 extends over 15 amino acids. The CDR3 sequence: CASSQDSDSGDIQYF. CDR3 in DNA: TGTGCCAGCAGCCAAGATTCGGACAGCGGGGACATTCAGTACTTC.

This rearrangement joins TRBV6-6 to TRBJ1-2; a weak D match, TRBD1 (6 bases). The CDR3 runs to 13 residues. Germline CDR1 MNHNY, CDR2 SVGAGI (reference sequence). V gave up 4 bases and J gave up 7 bases, with 13 bases separating them. The CDR3 bases are TGTGCCAGCAGTTCTCCAGGGGTTGTTGGCTACACCTTC. Translation: CASSSPGVVGYTF.

This clonotype has a handful of counts. Its ends do not fully match the called genes, so a read error is possible. Here the CDR3 DNA reads TGTGCCAGCAGCATAGCGGGAACCCCCGGGAGCCCCTACGAGCAGTACTTC. Translated, it gives CASSIAGTPGSPYEQYF. The chain joins TRBV7-2 to TRBJ2-7; 8 positions agree with TRBD2. This CDR3 comprises 17 residues. The germline V gene has CDR1 SGHTA and CDR2 FQGNSA.

This rearrangement joins TRBV5-6 to TRBJ1-2, with D unclear. CDR1 and CDR2 from the germline V gene are SGHDT and YYEEEE. Trimming took off 4 bases at V and 6 bases at J, with 13 bases between the two ends. CDR3 length: 13 amino acids. The CDR3 nucleotides read TGTGCCAGCAGCATGGGATCTCCAAATGGCTACACCTTC. This translates into CASSMGSPNGYTF.